Sequencing of this T cell receptor (beta chain) was carried out in a study of Tregs in tolerant kidney transplant recipients (dated by TCRdb to between 2017 and 2020). About the investigation overall: The transplants used related donors along with nonmyeloablative bone marrow transplantation, and in the human trials mixed chimerism was transient. Before combined kidney and bone marrow transplantation, this study identified donor-specific regulatory T cells using TCRbeta sequencing and then followed those same cells after transplant. Overall study outcomes, separate from this receptor: The study was constrained by small patient numbers, and validation of the findings is required in larger populations and under other immunosuppression protocols. PCR primers changed over time for some patients, so nucleotide-level comparison across those patients' samples was not possible. Biological reproducibility was not directly assessed, although technical replication error appeared to be minimal. In tolerant patients, donor-specific Tregs expanded more than Tregs overall, which suggests antigen-driven rather than nonspecific expansion. Expanding Tregs with activated donor B cells appeared to identify the most biologically relevant and donor-specific TCRbeta repertoire.

The time point label here, explained by the study, means: blood sample drawn before combined kidney and bone marrow transplant. Thawed PBMCs were FACS-sorted into unstimulated Tregs (CD4+CD25+CD127-), CD4+ non-Tregs (CD4+CD25-), CD4 cells and CD8 cells. The patients were 4 recipients of combined kidney and bone marrow transplants from the ITN036ST trial, and samples were available only for these trial subjects. Healthy control blood was processed by Ficoll density gradient to PBMCs and cryopreserved; patient PBMCs were collected before and after transplant. For TCRbeta CDR3 sequencing, genomic DNA from the sorted cells was extracted using the QIAGEN DNeasy Blood and Tissue Kit. High-throughput TCRbeta CDR3 sequencing was carried out commercially through immunoSEQ, with PCR amplification with bias correction and internal controls included. Regarding the original processing steps: Unique productive TCRbeta sequences were defined by CDR3 nucleotide sequence where primers matched, and otherwise by CDR3 amino acid sequence together with Vbeta and Jbeta genes. To correct for sorting error, sequences found in more than one sorted population at a frequency ratio of 2:1 or less were discarded, and the remaining shared sequences were assigned to the population with the higher frequency. A sequence counted as donor-reactive if, in CFSE-low cells, the sequence had a frequency of at least 0.01% and was expanded at least 5-fold compared with unstimulated cells. Repertoire divergence was quantified by Jensen-Shannon divergence using the top 100 TCRbeta sequences ranked by frequency. For samples with multiple sequencing runs, sorting error was corrected in each run separately before the runs were combined. TCRdb retrieved this table from immuneACCESS and kept in-frame rearrangements only. Not all clones are present; in checked studies, unresolved V genes account for under half, and no reason is known for the remainder. The V and J calls and clone size are taken from that table; D and trimming were inferred from the DNA. Recorded for this sample are about 94,000 clones; 80% to 95% of them occurred a single time. The ten top clones hold approximately 0.48% of the sample.

As regards this clone: There is no known antigen for this receptor. No base quality information exists; no much larger clone differs at one position.

Ends trimmed: V by 5 bases, J by 3 bases; bases unmatched to a gene: 4. CDR1 and CDR2 were assigned from the germline V gene as MGHDK and SYGVNS. The CDR3 contains 14 residues, cysteine and phenylalanine counted. Of the read, only the CDR3 DNA is kept; its 42 bases are in frame from base 1. The V and J genes are TRBV25-1 and TRBJ1-3, and 7 junctional nucleotides match TRBD1. The clonotype originates from a human donor who received a combined kidney and bone marrow transplant. The sample here was CD4+ T cells from blood, taken before the transplant. In nucleotides, the sequence is TGTGCCAGCAGTACGACAGGGATTGGAAACACCATATATTTT. This is translated as CASSTTGIGNTIYF.